The following is a T cell receptor (beta chain) sequence with its context. In the study's own analysis: From reference gene primer amplification, estimates of nucleated cell counts were derived. Sequencing used immunoSEQ multiplex PCR; TCRdb keeps in-frame clones, though not all of them. D and trimming come from the DNA, and the V and J calls and clone size come from that table. The data show around 110,000 clones, with approximately 90% seen just once and 1.8% held by the top ten. This CDR3 contains 14 residues. With 7 bases clipped from V and 4 bases from J, the junction kept 8 bases outside the gene matches. Per the germline V gene, CDR1 is SGHAT and CDR2 is FQNNGV. These data originate in a study of blood T cell repertoires in COVID-19. Looking at the study overall: Whether acute or convalescent, the COVID-19 samples came from the United States, Italy and Spain.

V usage is TRBV11-2 and J usage is TRBJ1-1; TRBD1 aligns across 8 bases. The TCR was taken from a human donor with active COVID-19. The donor label of this sample is uncertain. Sequenced material: peripheral blood. The CDR3 nucleotides are TGTGCCAGCACCTCCCGAACAGGGGGCACTGAAGCTTTCTTT. As protein: CASTSRTGGTEAFF.